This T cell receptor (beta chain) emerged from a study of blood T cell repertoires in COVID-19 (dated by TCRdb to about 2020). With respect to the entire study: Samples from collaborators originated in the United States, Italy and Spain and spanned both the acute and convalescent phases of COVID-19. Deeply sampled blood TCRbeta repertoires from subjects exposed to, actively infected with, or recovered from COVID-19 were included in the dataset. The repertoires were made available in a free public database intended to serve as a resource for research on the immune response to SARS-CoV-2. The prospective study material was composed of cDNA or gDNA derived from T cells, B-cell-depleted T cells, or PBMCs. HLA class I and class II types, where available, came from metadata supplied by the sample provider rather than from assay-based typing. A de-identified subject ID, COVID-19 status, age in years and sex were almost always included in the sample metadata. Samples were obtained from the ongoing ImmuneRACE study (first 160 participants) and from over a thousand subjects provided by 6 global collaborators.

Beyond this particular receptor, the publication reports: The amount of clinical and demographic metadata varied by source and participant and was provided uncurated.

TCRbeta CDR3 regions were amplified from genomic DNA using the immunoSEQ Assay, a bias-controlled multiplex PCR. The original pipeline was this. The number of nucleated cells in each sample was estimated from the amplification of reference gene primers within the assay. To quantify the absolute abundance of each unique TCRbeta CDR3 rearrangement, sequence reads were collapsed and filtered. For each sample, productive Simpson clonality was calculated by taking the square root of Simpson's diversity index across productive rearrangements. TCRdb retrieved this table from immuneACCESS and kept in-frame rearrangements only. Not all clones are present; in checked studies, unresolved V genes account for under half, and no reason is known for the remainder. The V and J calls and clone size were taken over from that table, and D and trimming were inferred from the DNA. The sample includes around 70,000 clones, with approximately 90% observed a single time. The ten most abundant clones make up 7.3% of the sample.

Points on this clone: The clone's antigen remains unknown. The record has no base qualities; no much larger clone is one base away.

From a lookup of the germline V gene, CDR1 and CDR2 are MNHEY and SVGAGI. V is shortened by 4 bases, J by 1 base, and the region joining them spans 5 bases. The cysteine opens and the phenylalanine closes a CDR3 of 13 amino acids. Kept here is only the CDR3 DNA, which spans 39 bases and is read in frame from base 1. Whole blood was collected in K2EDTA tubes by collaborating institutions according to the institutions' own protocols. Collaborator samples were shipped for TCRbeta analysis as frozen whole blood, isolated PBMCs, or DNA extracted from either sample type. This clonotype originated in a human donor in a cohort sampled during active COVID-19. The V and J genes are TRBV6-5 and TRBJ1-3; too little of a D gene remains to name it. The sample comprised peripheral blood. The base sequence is TGTGCCAGCAGTTCCACTTCTGGAAACACCATATATTTT. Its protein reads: CASSSTSGNTIYF.